The sequence of this TCR beta chain was determined in a study of shared clonotypes between healthy human individuals (dated by TCRdb to 2020 to 2022). For the wider study: The cohort comprised two women and three men aged 18 to 49 years. For each donor, CD4 naive and CD4 memory were each run on three plates, CD8 naive on two plates, and CD8 memory on one plate. To estimate repertoire size and how much clonotypes are shared between individuals, the study performed deep sequencing of blood TCR repertoires from about five healthy adults. Libraries were prepared and TCR repertoires were sequenced by different laboratories using diverse techniques, in order to increase sequencing depth and limit assay-specific biases. Each donor's leukapheresis produced roughly between about 0.8 and 8.9 billion PBMCs. What the work shows at the level of the full study, not this receptor alone: Because the study included only a small number of donors, the genetic and exposure-history diversity represented was limited. Across a few donors, roughly 5.1% of naive CD4, over 3% of naive CD8, 2% to 2.5% of memory CD4, and 0.3% to 0.45% of memory CD8 clonotypes were shared. Incomplete sequencing was indicated by rarefaction of sorted-subset datasets, despite the large sequencing depth. Naive subsets generally had larger estimated clonotype richness than memory subsets did. Pairwise subsampling indicated that sequencing depth was expected to affect the degree of clonotype sharing among donors. Compared with non-shared clonotypes, the clonotypes found in all four sorted-subset donors had higher generation probabilities. Only blood was sampled, and tissue TCR repertoires likely differ from those in blood.

Healthy HIV-negative adults with no recently reported acute infections or vaccinations were included as donors. All donors were Caucasian adults living in Nashville, Tennessee, USA. CD4+ T cells were enriched through magnetic negative selection, after which naive cells were positively selected on CD45RA and the remaining negative fraction served as the memory subset. After blood collection by leukapheresis, PBMCs were isolated using Ficoll-Histopaque density gradient centrifugation and then cryopreserved in the vapor phase of liquid nitrogen. Purity and quantity of every magnetically sorted T cell population were checked by analytical flow cytometry. Each sorted fraction had its genomic DNA isolated and then quantified by UV absorbance on a Nanodrop 2000c. In regard to this clone: The target of this receptor is not known. Per-base qualities were not stored, and no clone one base away is much larger.

Using the deep immunoSEQ assay, multiplex PCR amplified TCR CDR3 regions from genomic DNA. For each cell subset, the extracted genomic DNA was distributed evenly across all wells of several immunoSEQ 96-well plates, and each plate served as one replicate. For sorted subsets, each replicate PCR was loaded with about 0.2 ug genomic DNA, equivalent to 25,000 to 30,000 T cell genomes. Purified libraries were measured with a Qubit 3.0 fluorometer, size-checked on a Bioanalyzer 2100, and measured again with the KAPA Library Quantification kit. Each immunoSEQ 96-well plate was sequenced on its own single-read 150-cycle Illumina NextSeq 550 flow cell. In the original analysis: The immunoSEQ output contained only junctional sequences without quality scores, so filtering could not match that applied to full-length reads. To assign V/J genes and CDR3, sequences were annotated against IMGT germline references using PyIR, a Python wrapper for IgBLAST v1.9. Reads were filtered out if the reads had weak V/J assignments (E-value above 1e-6), no CDR3, stop codons, out-of-frame junctions, or ambiguous translated residues. A V3J clonotype was defined by an identical inferred V gene, J gene, and CDR3 amino acid sequence. Percentage overlap between repertoires was calculated by dividing the number of shared unique clonotypes by the size of the smaller repertoire. Richness of each repertoire was evaluated using RTK rarefaction, the Chao1 estimator, and Recon v2.1 estimates of unobserved clonotypes. OLGA was used to compute generation probabilities for all TCRbeta clonotypes that the gDNA method yielded from a handful of donors. TCRdb re-hosts the immuneACCESS table, in-frame sequences only. Its copies lack some clones; in the studies checked, an unresolved V gene accounts for under half of them, and the cause for the rest is not known. For V, J and clone size, that table is used; D and trimming come from the DNA. The table for this sample lists 2,500,000 or so clones; more than 90% of them were counted only once. Roughly 0.14% of the sample comes from the top ten.

The germline V gene yields SNHLY for CDR1 and FYNNEI for CDR2. Measured from the cysteine to the phenylalanine, the CDR3 is 14 residues long. Only the CDR3 portion is preserved as DNA: 42 bases, with reading frame beginning at the first base. Trimming accounts for 6 bases at V and 2 bases at J, while the number of junction bases matched to no gene is 2. Sequencing used naive CD4+ T cells sorted from blood. What this sample's cell subset or site label stands for: CD45RA+ positively selected. In this chain, TRBV2 is recombined with TRBJ2-1, and TRBD1 aligns with 9 junction nucleotides. This TCR was sampled from a man aged 18-30 years in good health. This receptor has the CDR3 CASSDRGTYNEQFF. The bases read TGTGCCAGCAGCGACAGGGGGACCTACAATGAGCAGTTCTTC.